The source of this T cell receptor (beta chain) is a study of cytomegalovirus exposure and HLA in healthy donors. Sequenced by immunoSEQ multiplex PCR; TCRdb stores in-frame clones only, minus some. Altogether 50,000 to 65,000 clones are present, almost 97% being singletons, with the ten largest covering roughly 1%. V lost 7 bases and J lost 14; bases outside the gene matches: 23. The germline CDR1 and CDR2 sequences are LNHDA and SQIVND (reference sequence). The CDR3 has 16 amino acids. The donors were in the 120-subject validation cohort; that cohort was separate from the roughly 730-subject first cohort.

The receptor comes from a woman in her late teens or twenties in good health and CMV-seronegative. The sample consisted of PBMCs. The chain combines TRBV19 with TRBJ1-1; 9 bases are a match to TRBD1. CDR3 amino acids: CASTQLGRDRDFQRFF. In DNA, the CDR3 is TGTGCCAGTACCCAATTGGGGAGGGACAGGGATTTTCAACGGTTCTTT. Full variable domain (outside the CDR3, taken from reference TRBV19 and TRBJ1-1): DGGITQSPKYLFRKEGQNVTLSCEQNLNHDAMYWYRQDPGQGLRLIYYSQIVNDFQKGDIAEGYSVSREKKESFPLTVTSAQKNPTAFYLCASTQLGRDRDFQRFFGQGTRLTVV.